This T cell receptor (beta chain) was found in a study of control samples from healthy donors and cancer patients. V was pared by 7 bases and J by 3 bases, with 8 bases of the junction left unmatched. The V gene's germline CDR1 is SNHLY and CDR2 FYNNEI. The CDR3 contains 16 residues. Produced via immunoSEQ multiplex PCR; TCRdb's table is partial and in-frame only. Here the sample spans about 100,000 clones, 87% being singletons. What was sequenced was blood. This chain connects TRBV2 to TRBJ2-5; 13 bases are shared with TRBD2. The sequence came from a woman aged 45-60 years in good health. CDR3 bases: TGTGCCAGCACCATAACCGGACTAGCGGGAGAAGAGACCCAGTACTTC. It is translated as CASTITGLAGEETQYF.